A selection of T cell receptor beta chains follows, all from one sample in a study of OX40 agonist ivuxolimab in advanced cancers. The protocol was immunoSEQ multiplex PCR, while the TCRdb copy is restricted to in-frame clones and leaves out a portion. The profile covers under 70,000 clones, with just over 85% appearing a single time and approximately 1.1% taken by the ten largest. The material was CD4+ or CD8+ T cells sorted from blood, obtained in a trial of the OX40 agonist ivuxolimab. The receptors derive from an adult with an advanced solid tumor such as melanoma, head and neck, liver or kidney cancer. Both conserved end residues are part of each CDR3. The D gene is left open where the match is weak. Expanded clones are given a class, and other clones once, few, many or no size at all.

V gene	clone size	D gene	J gene	CDR3 DNA	CDR3 protein
TRBV2	.	TRBD2	TRBJ2-7	TGTGCCAGCAGCGGCACTAGCGGCTCCTACGAGCAGTACTTC	CASSGTSGSYEQYF
TRBV19	.	TRBD1	TRBJ1-6	TGTGCCAGTAGTACGACAGGGGGTGGTTCACCCCTCCACTTT	CASSTTGGGSPLHF
TRBV10-2	once	.	TRBJ1-1	TGCGCCAGCAGTGAGCGGAACACTGAAGCTTTCTTT	CASSERNTEAFF
TRBV10-3	.	TRBD1	TRBJ1-2	TGTGCCATCACCTCGACAGGGACTAACTATGGCTACACCTTC	CAITSTGTNYGYTF
TRBV5-6	.	.	TRBJ2-1	TGTGCCAGCAGCTTGAATAGGGGCACTGAGCAGTTCTTC	CASSLNRGTEQFF
TRBV5-1	.	.	TRBJ2-1	TGCGCCAGCAGCTTGGAAGGGGGCTCCTACAATGAGCAGTTCTTC	CASSLEGGSYNEQFF
TRBV11-2	.	.	TRBJ2-2	TGTGCCAGCAGCACCCCGAACACCGGGGAGCTGTTTTTT	CASSTPNTGELFF
TRBV11-2	.	.	TRBJ2-7	TGTGCCAGCAGCCTCTCGCAGGGGGGGTACGAGCAGTACTTC	CASSLSQGGYEQYF
TRBV5-1	once	.	TRBJ1-6	TGCGCCAGCAGCTCCCGACCCGCGTCCGATAATTCACCCCTCCACTTT	CASSSRPASDNSPLHF
TRBV18	.	TRBD1	TRBJ1-1	TGTGCCAGCTCACAGGACAGGACGAACACTGAAGCTTTCTTT	CASSQDRTNTEAFF
TRBV5-1	.	.	TRBJ1-1	TGCGCCAGCAGCTTGAATTCCCTGAACACTGAAGCTTTCTTT	CASSLNSLNTEAFF
TRBV11-2	.	.	TRBJ2-5	TGTGCCAGCAGCTTAAGGGACCAAGAGACCCAGTACTTC	CASSLRDQETQYF
TRBV6-9	.	.	TRBJ2-1	TGTGCCAGCAGTTCACAGGGTTATGAGCAGTTCTTC	CASSSQGYEQFF
TRBV14	.	.	TRBJ2-2	TGTGCCAGCAGCCCCCCCCGGGAGCTGTTTTTT	CASSPPRELFF
TRBV11-2	.	TRBD2	TRBJ2-7	TGTGCCAGCACCCTTAGACTAGCGGGACCCTACGAGCAGTACTTC	CASTLRLAGPYEQYF
TRBV29-1	once	TRBD2	TRBJ2-7	TGCAGCGTTGATGGAGGTTATGCGGGAGGGGTGAGCGAGCAGTACTTC	CSVDGGYAGGVSEQYF